A single sample gave rise to the 20 T cell receptor beta chains below, sequenced in a study of blood T cell repertoires in COVID-19. This table comes from immunoSEQ multiplex PCR, and its TCRdb copy is limited to in-frame clones, with some not included. The table includes 75,000 to 95,000 clones, around 88% detected once. The specimen sequenced was peripheral blood. The receptors were sampled from a man aged 60 to 75 with acute or convalescent COVID-19.

CDR3 bases: TGCGCCAGCAGCTCAATAAAGCAGGGGGTAGCGAACACCGGGGAGCTGTTTTTT. This translates into CASSSIKQGVANTGELFF. V usage is TRBV5-1 and J usage is TRBJ2-2; 7 nucleotides agree with TRBD1. The germline V gene has CDR1 SGHRS and CDR2 YFSETQ. The J segment lost 0 bases and the V segment lost 3 bases, leaving 11 bases of the junction unmatched. The length of the CDR3 is 18 residues.

The CDR3 loop is CASSANRGNTIYF. In DNA form, the CDR3 reads TGTGCCAGCAGCGCCAACAGGGGAAACACCATATATTTT. This chain joins TRBV9 and TRBJ1-3, with a weak D call TRBD1 (5 bases). Deletions cut 3 bases from V and 4 bases from J, with 8 bases between. CDR1 and CDR2 from the germline V gene are SGDLS and YYNGEE. The length of the CDR3 is 13 residues. The complete variable domain, with remaining parts taken from reference TRBV9 and TRBJ1-3, reads DSGVTQTPKHLITATGQRVTLRCSPRSGDLSVYWYQQSLDQGLQFLIQYYNGEERAKGNILERFSAQQFPDLHSELNLSSLELGDSALYFCASSANRGNTIYFGEGSWLTVV.

The V call is TRBV18, the J call TRBJ1-2; the match to TRBD1 covers 8 bases. V gave up 3 bases and J gave up 6 bases; unmatched junction bases: 6. In germline, CDR1 is KGHSH, CDR2 LQKENI. The CDR3 consists of 14 residues. Here the CDR3 reads CASSPPGTGDGYTF. The DNA for the CDR3 is TGTGCCAGCTCACCCCCCGGGACAGGTGATGGCTACACCTTC.

The chain couples TRBV10-1 to TRBJ2-1; 11 bases align to TRBD2. V shed 0 bases, J shed 6 bases, and the junction held 1 base outside the gene matches. CDR1 is WNHNN, CDR2 SYGVQD, per germline (reference sequence). The CDR3 has 15 residues. CDR3 residues: CASSESGLAGNEQFF. CDR3 in DNA: TGCGCCAGCAGTGAGTCCGGACTAGCGGGCAATGAGCAGTTCTTC.

CDR3 residues: CASTEGARGGRAGYTF. The CDR3 DNA is TGTGCCAGCACCGAAGGGGCTCGCGGAGGGAGAGCCGGCTACACCTTC. The chain has TRBV2 and TRBJ1-2; D may be TRBD1 (5 bases). Germline V gene lookup returns CDR1 SNHLY and CDR2 FYNNEI. Trimming pared 7 bases from V and 8 bases from J, leaving 26 bases between. The CDR3 is made up of 16 amino acids. The full variable domain, its missing parts supplied by reference TRBV2 and TRBJ1-2, is EPEVTQTPSHQVTQMGQEVILRCVPISNHLYFYWYRQILGQKVEFLVSFYNNEISEKSEIFDDQFSVERPDGSNFTLKIRSTKLEDSAMYFCASTEGARGGRAGYTFGSGTRLTVV.

This chain joins TRBV6-2 or TRBV6-3 and TRBJ1-5; a possible D gene is TRBD1 (5 bases). With 7 bases removed from V and 2 bases from J, the gap between germline ends came to 15 bases. This CDR3 comprises 15 residues. Germline loops: CDR1 MNHEY, CDR2 SVGEGT. Here the CDR3 DNA reads TGTGCCAGCACCCCTACAGGAGTGGGCAATCAGCCCCAGCATTTT. Amino acid sequence: CASTPTGVGNQPQHF.

The genes are TRBV9 and TRBJ1-3; a possible D gene is TRBD1 (5 bases). Germline CDR1 SGDLS, CDR2 YYNGEE. The ends were cut back, 4 bases at V and 2 bases at J, with 10 bases in the middle. The CDR3 consists of 14 residues. This CDR3 reads CASSSDMPGNTIYF. CDR3 in DNA: TGTGCCAGCAGCTCGGACATGCCTGGAAACACCATATATTTT.

The chain has TRBV5-6 and TRBJ2-3, with TRBD2 matching over 8 bases. Germline CDR1 reads SGHDT; CDR2 reads YYEEEE. Trimming at V came to 4 bases and at J to 5 bases, leaving 9 bases not matched to a gene. The length of the CDR3 is 15 residues. The CDR3 protein is CASSPGTRGLDTQYF. In nucleotides, the CDR3 is TGTGCCAGCAGCCCAGGGACTAGAGGTTTAGATACGCAGTATTTT.

The chain uses TRBV25-1 and TRBJ2-1; the D is unclear. With 6 bases removed from V and 6 bases from J, the gap between germline ends came to 9 bases. Germline CDR1 and CDR2: MGHDK and SYGVNS. This CDR3 spans 12 amino acids. Written as DNA, the CDR3 is TGTGCCAGCAGCCCCGGCGGCAATGAGCAGTTCTTC. Amino acids: CASSPGGNEQFF.

The chain links TRBV28 to TRBJ2-5; 8 bases map to TRBD2. The V segment lost 7 bases and the J segment 5 bases; nucleotides outside the gene matches: 6. The length of the CDR3 is 13 residues. The germline gives CDR1 MDHEN, CDR2 SYDVKM. The CDR3 protein is CASTIPGGETQYF. The CDR3 nucleotides are TGTGCCAGCACAATTCCGGGGGGGGAGACCCAGTACTTC.

V and J are TRBV6-5 and TRBJ2-1, with D possibly being TRBD2 (5 bases). The CDR3 has 13 amino acids. With 6 bases removed from V and 8 bases from J, the gap between germline ends came to 14 bases. Germline values: CDR1 MNHEY, CDR2 SVGAGI. CDR3 sequence (DNA): TGTGCCAGCAGCCAGCGGTGGGTGGATGAGCAGTTCTTC. Amino acids: CASSQRWVDEQFF.

This chain uses TRBV9 with TRBJ1-6, with D possibly TRBD1 on 5 matching bases. The ends were cut back, 0 bases at V and 10 bases at J, with 17 bases in the middle. Germline V CDR1 and CDR2: SGDLS, YYNGEE. The CDR3 consists of 16 residues. For the CDR3, the DNA is TGTGCCAGCAGCGTAGATGGGGGGAATGGTCGGTCACCCCTCCACTTT. Translating gives CASSVDGGNGRSPLHF.

This clone was seen only a few times. The gene calls are TRBV11-2 and TRBJ2-4; TRBD2 matches at 10 bases. The CDR3 has 17 residues. V gave up 4 bases and J gave up 0 bases; unmatched junction bases: 6. Germline values: CDR1 SGHAT, CDR2 FQNNGV. CDR3 sequence (DNA): TGTGCCAGCAGCTCCATTAGCGGGGGGATAGCCAAAAACATTCAGTACTTC. Translated: CASSSISGGIAKNIQYF. The entire variable domain, with the rest obtained from reference TRBV11-2 and TRBJ2-4, is as follows: EAGVAQSPRYKIIEKRQSVAFWCNPISGHATLYWYQQILGQGPKLLIQFQNNGVVDDSQLPKDRFSAERLKGVDSTLKIQPAKLEDSAVYLCASSSISGGIAKNIQYFGAGTRLSVL.

V and J are TRBV19 and TRBJ1-2; D is ambiguous. CDR1 is LNHDA, CDR2 SQIVND, per germline (reference sequence). The germline V and J ends were trimmed by 7 bases and 0 bases, with 9 bases remaining between them. The CDR3 totals 13 residues. CDR3 residues: CASTPGTNYGYTF. In DNA, the CDR3 is TGTGCCAGTACCCCAGGAACTAACTATGGCTACACCTTC.

The chain joins TRBV19 to TRBJ1-4; TRBD1 agrees at 7 bases. The CDR3 runs 16 residues. Germline CDR1 reads LNHDA; CDR2 reads SQIVND (reference sequence). Trimming cost V 7 bases and J 0 bases; bases outside gene matches: 8. The CDR3: CASTYRGTATNEKLFF. The CDR3 coding sequence is TGTGCCAGTACATACAGGGGAACTGCAACTAATGAAAAACTGTTTTTT. The whole variable domain, filled in from reference TRBV19 and TRBJ1-4, reads DGGITQSPKYLFRKEGQNVTLSCEQNLNHDAMYWYRQDPGQGLRLIYYSQIVNDFQKGDIAEGYSVSREKKESFPLTVTSAQKNPTAFYLCASTYRGTATNEKLFFGSGTQLSVL.

V and J are TRBV18 and TRBJ1-1; D remains unclear. This CDR3 is built from 14 residues. In germline, CDR1 is KGHSH, CDR2 LQKENI. Trimming removed 3 bases at V and 1 base at J, with 9 bases between. The CDR3 sequence is CASSPGSANTEAFF. In DNA form, the CDR3 reads TGTGCCAGCTCACCGGGGAGTGCGAACACTGAAGCTTTCTTT.

V is TRBV6-2 or TRBV6-3 and J is TRBJ1-5; tentatively, D is TRBD1 (5 bases). V dropped 2 bases and J dropped 0 bases, with 8 bases sitting between them. Germline V gene sequence: CDR1 MNHEY, CDR2 SVGEGT. CDR3 length equals 15 residues. The CDR3 region is CASSYRGYSNQPQHF. CDR3 nucleotide sequence: TGTGCCAGCAGTTACAGGGGATATAGCAATCAGCCCCAGCATTTT.

This chain uses TRBV28 with TRBJ1-2; 7 bases align to TRBD1. Germline CDR1 MDHEN, CDR2 SYDVKM. The CDR3 is 14 residues long. Trimming took 2 bases from V and 3 from J; bases not matched to a gene: 3. The CDR3: CASSLGTVDYGYTF. CDR3 in DNA: TGTGCCAGCAGTTTAGGGACAGTTGACTATGGCTACACCTTC.

The CDR3 spells CASSPPGQGATDTQYF. DNA for the CDR3: TGCGCCAGCAGCCCCCCGGGACAGGGGGCAACAGATACGCAGTATTTT. The gene calls are TRBV5-1 and TRBJ2-3, with 12 bases lining up with TRBD1. The CDR3 consists of 16 residues. CDR1 is SGHRS, CDR2 YFSETQ, per germline. Losses at the gene ends were 4 bases for V and 3 bases for J; bases not matched to a gene: 6.

This clone was counted once. The CDR3 sequence: CASSPWGLRSTDTQYF. In DNA form, the CDR3 reads TGTGCCAGCAGCCCCTGGGGACTGCGGAGCACAGATACGCAGTATTTT. The chain uses TRBV4-2 and TRBJ2-3; weak D call: TRBD2 (6 bases). V lost 4 bases and J lost 0, with 14 bases in between. Germline CDR1 and CDR2: LGHNA and YNFKEQ. This CDR3 is 16 amino acids long.